Following are 22 T cell receptor beta chains from one sample sequenced in a study of spatial heterogeneity in lung cancer. Time point indicated: blood at routine non-recurrence follow-up after resection. One entry per CDR3 protein, called by TCRdb with MiXCR from the 5' RACE reads. This table has about 110,000 distinct CDR3 sequences, roughly a tenth appearing once. The sample in question was PBMCs, obtained at follow-up. The receptors stem from a female donor with early-stage non-small cell lung cancer.

This chain links TRBV7-2 with TRBJ2-4, with unresolved D. This CDR3 spans 15 amino acids. The ends were cut back, 6 bases at V and 3 bases at J, with 15 bases in the middle. Germline values: CDR1 SGHTA, CDR2 FQGNSA. CDR3 bases: TGTGCCAGCAGTCCCGGGTCTGGGGTCAAAAACATTCAGTACTTC. Its translation: CASSPGSGVKNIQYF.

This clonotype has a count of ten or more. At one end the junction does not follow the germline gene, possibly because of a read error. This chain uses TRBV5-5 with TRBJ2-3, with D maybe TRBD1 (7 bases). Looked up from germline, CDR1 is SGHKS and CDR2 is YYEKEE (reference sequence). This CDR3 comprises 16 residues. The CDR3 sequence is CASRLEGARLADTQYF. In DNA, the CDR3 is TGTGCCAGCAGGTTGGAGGGGGCTCGATTGGCAGATACGCAGTATTTT.

This clonotype was counted a few times. This sequence joins TRBV28 and TRBJ1-1, with D perhaps matching TRBD1 (5 bases). CDR1 MDHEN and CDR2 SYDVKM come from the germline V gene. The CDR3 is 14 residues long. With 2 bases removed from V and 11 bases from J, the gap between germline ends came to 18 bases. CDR3 nucleotides: TGTGCCAGCAGTTTACGTTTAGGGGTACAGAGCGCTTTCTTT. Amino acids: CASSLRLGVQSAFF.

This clonotype has only a few counts. V usage is TRBV20-1 and J usage is TRBJ1-6, with no clear D. CDR1 and CDR2 (germline): DFQATT, SNEGSKA (reference sequence). The CDR3 is 12 residues long. V shed 1 base and J shed 10 bases, with 8 bases lying between them. CDR3 bases: TGCAGTGCTAGAGTCCGCGGGTCACCCCTCCACTTT. It specifies CSARVRGSPLHF.

The chain uses TRBV7-2 and TRBJ2-1; 12 bases are a match to TRBD2. This CDR3 spans 17 amino acids. Trimming cost V 1 base and J 9 bases; bases outside gene matches: 10. Germline V gives CDR1 SGHTA, CDR2 FQGNSA. This CDR3 reads CASSLVRLAGGPGEQFF. CDR3 DNA sequence: TGTGCCAGCAGCTTAGTTAGGCTAGCGGGAGGGCCCGGTGAGCAGTTCTTC.

This clonotype was recorded a few times. This sequence joins TRBV5-1 and TRBJ2-5; D gene unclear. The CDR3 runs to 15 residues. V was trimmed by 2 bases and J by 1 base, leaving 12 bases between them. Germline V CDR1 and CDR2: SGHRS, YFSETQ. The CDR3 loop is CASSLVGQAQETQYF. The CDR3 coding sequence is TGCGCCAGCAGCTTAGTTGGGCAGGCCCAAGAGACCCAGTACTTC.

This clonotype was picked up many times. The chain has TRBV18 and TRBJ2-7, with TRBD1 as a possible D gene (5 bases). Trimming took 2 bases from V and 3 from J, leaving 11 bases between them. The CDR3 covers 14 residues. Germline CDR1 and CDR2: KGHSH and LQKENI. CDR3 amino acids: CASSPWGSVYEQYF. CDR3 nucleotides: TGTGCCAGCTCACCATGGGGCAGTGTCTACGAGCAGTACTTC.

This clonotype was counted only a few times. The chain joins TRBV5-6 to TRBJ1-3; D is unclear. V was shortened by 5 bases and J by 4 bases, with 13 bases between the two germline ends. Germline V lookup: CDR1 SGHDT, CDR2 YYEEEE. CDR3 length equals 14 residues. CDR3 residues: CASSLVTAGNTIYF. The CDR3 region has the DNA TGTGCCAGCAGTCTCGTCACTGCCGGAAACACCATATATTTT.

V is TRBV19 and J is TRBJ1-2; D is unresolved. Trimming cost V 3 bases and J 4 bases, with 21 bases left between them. The germline CDR1 and CDR2 sequences are LNHDA and SQIVND (reference sequence). The CDR3 has 17 amino acids. The CDR3 sequence: CASSISRSRVGVYGYTF. The CDR3 DNA reads TGTGCCAGTAGTATCTCGCGGAGTAGGGTCGGCGTCTATGGCTACACCTTC.

In this sample, this clonotype turned up many times. This chain connects TRBV29-1 to TRBJ2-1, with TRBD2 identical over 13 bases. CDR3 length: 15 residues. Germline V gives CDR1 SQVTM, CDR2 ANQGSEA. The trim removed 0 bases at V and 10 bases at J, leaving 6 bases unmatched. The CDR3 reads CSVEDKTSGRGEQFF. CDR3 DNA: TGCAGCGTTGAAGATAAAACTAGCGGGAGGGGGGAGCAGTTCTTC.

The chain carries TRBV6-1 and TRBJ2-7; possibly TRBD1 for D (6 bases). Germline V gene lookup returns CDR1 MNHNS and CDR2 SASEGT. The CDR3 runs to 16 residues. The V gene lost 3 bases and the J gene lost 1 base, with 16 bases spanning the gap. CDR3: CASSDLKKGGSYEQYF. The CDR3, as DNA: TGTGCCAGCAGTGACCTAAAAAAAGGGGGATCCTACGAGCAGTACTTC.

The gene calls are TRBV11-2 and TRBJ2-3, with a weak D call TRBD2 (6 bases). Per germline, CDR1 SGHAT and CDR2 FQNNGV. This CDR3 contains 13 residues. CDR3 in amino acids: CTQTGERVDTQYF. The CDR3 nucleotides read TGTACCCAAACGGGGGAGCGGGTAGATACGCAGTATTTT.

This clonotype was found a few times. The rearrangement uses TRBV27 and TRBJ2-3, with a weak D call TRBD2 (6 bases). With 7 bases removed from V and 4 bases from J, the gap between germline ends came to 15 bases. Germline CDR1 is MNHEY and CDR2 is SMNVEV (reference sequence). CDR3 length equals 14 residues. The CDR3 sequence is CASTRRAGPDTQYF. The CDR3 coding sequence is TGTGCCAGCACTAGGCGGGCGGGACCAGATACGCAGTATTTT.

V is TRBV5-1 and J is TRBJ2-5; no reliable D call. Germline values: CDR1 SGHRS, CDR2 YFSETQ. The length of the CDR3 is 13 residues. The V end was cut by 2 bases, the J end by 4 bases, with 9 bases between. The CDR3 sequence: CASSFRMGETQYF. CDR3 bases: TGCGCCAGCAGCTTCCGGATGGGAGAGACCCAGTACTTC.

The CDR3 DNA reads TGTGCCACCAGCAGAGATGCGGCAGATACGCAGTATTTT. Protein product: CATSRDAADTQYF. The J gene is TRBJ2-3, the V gene TRBV15; D not certain. V gave up 0 bases and J gave up 4 bases, with 5 bases separating them. Germline loops: CDR1 LNHNV, CDR2 YYDKDF (reference sequence). This CDR3 is built from 13 residues. The full variable domain, completed using reference TRBV15 and TRBJ2-3, is DAMVIQNPRYQVTQFGKPVTLSCSQTLNHNVMYWYQQKSSQAPKLLFHYYDKDFNNEADTPDNFQSRRPNTSFCFLDIRSPGLGDTAMYLCATSRDAADTQYFGPGTRLTVL.

This clonotype was detected ten times or more. The CDR3 bases are TGTGCCAGCAGTTTGGCCGGCATTGGTGTTAGCGGGACTACTTACAATGAGCAGTTCTTC. Amino acids: CASSLAGIGVSGTTYNEQFF. The chain is built from TRBV6-2 or TRBV6-3 and TRBJ2-1, with TRBD2 identical over 8 bases. The CDR3 consists of 20 residues. From germline, CDR1 is MNHEY and CDR2 SVGEGT. With V trimmed by 4 bases and J by 4 bases, 21 bases remained unmatched.

In regard to this clonotype: The germline gene is not matched at one end of the junction; a read error may be the cause. The chain recombines TRBV27 with TRBJ2-5; D gene uncertain. CDR1 and CDR2 (germline): MNHEY, SMNVEV (reference sequence). The CDR3 covers 16 residues. The CDR3 protein is CSSSLSRLKSSETQYF. The CDR3 DNA sequence: TGTTCCAGCAGTTTGTCGAGATTAAAAAGCTCAGAGACCCAGTACTTC.

In this sample, this clonotype turned up many times. V is TRBV19 and J is TRBJ1-2; D uncertain. Between the trimmed V and J ends, which lost 5 bases and 7 bases, there was a span of 17 bases. Germline V gene lookup returns CDR1 LNHDA and CDR2 SQIVND (reference sequence). CDR3 length: 14 amino acids. The CDR3 spells CASSPRTAAVGYTF. The CDR3, as DNA: TGTGCCAGTAGTCCCCGGACGGCGGCGGTTGGCTACACCTTC. Together with reference TRBV19 and TRBJ1-2, the CDR3 gives the full variable domain: DGGITQSPKYLFRKEGQNVTLSCEQNLNHDAMYWYRQDPGQGLRLIYYSQIVNDFQKGDIAEGYSVSREKKESFPLTVTSAQKNPTAFYLCASSPRTAAVGYTFGSGTRLTVV.

The rearrangement uses TRBV7-2 and TRBJ2-1; tentative D call: TRBD1 (6 bases). Germline assignment: CDR1 SGHTA and CDR2 FQGNSA. There are 16 residues in the CDR3. V lost 3 bases and J lost 0, with 12 bases in between. The chain's CDR3 is CASSFTGTHSYNEQFF. CDR3 nucleotides: TGTGCCAGCAGCTTTACAGGGACCCACTCCTACAATGAGCAGTTCTTC.

This chain joins TRBV6-1 and TRBJ2-1; D call uncertain. V was shortened by 8 bases and J by 7 bases, with 15 bases between the two germline ends. Germline loops: CDR1 MNHNS, CDR2 SASEGT. The CDR3 contains 13 residues. CDR3 loop: CASFGSPGNEQFF. The DNA of the CDR3 is TGTGCCAGCTTCGGTAGCCCCGGTAATGAGCAGTTCTTC.

The chain uses TRBV27 and TRBJ1-1, with D unresolved. The CDR3 contains 12 residues. The V gene lost 5 bases and the J gene lost 5 bases, with 9 bases spanning the gap. The germline V gene encodes CDR1 MNHEY and CDR2 SMNVEV (reference sequence). CDR3 in DNA: TGTGCCAGCAGTGCCCGGAGGACTGAAGCTTTCTTT. This gives the protein CASSARRTEAFF.

This clonotype has only a few counts. This rearrangement joins TRBV29-1 to TRBJ2-1; 8 nucleotides line up with TRBD1. The V gene's germline CDR1 is SQVTM and CDR2 ANQGSEA. This CDR3 has 12 residues. J gave up 10 bases and V 5 bases, and 7 bases lay outside the gene matches. This CDR3 is CSVKDRVGEQFF. CDR3 in DNA: TGCAGCGTTAAGGACAGGGTTGGGGAGCAGTTCTTC.